This TCR beta chain emerged from a study of T cells after yellow fever vaccination. TCRdb fed the 5' RACE reads into MiXCR, producing one record per CDR3 protein. Of some 350,000 distinct CDR3 sequences detected, 4.1% appear once; the ten largest clones hold 20% to 25%. This clonotype has a count of ten or more. V dropped 6 bases and J dropped 2; count of bases not matched to a gene: 9. This CDR3 region has 16 residues. Germline V CDR1 and CDR2: SGHTA, FQGNSA. The chain combines TRBV7-2 with TRBJ2-3, with TRBD2 matching over 9 bases. The receptor was isolated from a man aged 18 to 30 who received the YFV17D yellow fever vaccine. Sample: PBMCs, taken 5 days after the yellow fever booster vaccination. DNA of the CDR3: TGTGCCAGCAGTCTCTATAGCGGGGGAATCACAGATACGCAGTATTTT. It codes for CASSLYSGGITDTQYF.